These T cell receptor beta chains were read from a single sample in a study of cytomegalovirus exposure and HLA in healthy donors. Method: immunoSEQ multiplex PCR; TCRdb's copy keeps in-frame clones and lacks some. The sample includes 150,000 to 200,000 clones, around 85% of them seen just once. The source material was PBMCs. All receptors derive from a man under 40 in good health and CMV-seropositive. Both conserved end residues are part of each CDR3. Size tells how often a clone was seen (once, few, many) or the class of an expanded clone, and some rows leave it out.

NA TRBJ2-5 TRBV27 CASSLASGGARETQYF
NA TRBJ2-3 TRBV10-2 CASSEYLLAGEDTQYF
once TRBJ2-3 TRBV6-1 CASGSGTFIDTQYF
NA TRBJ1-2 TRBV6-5 CASSYFTKGAGYGYTF
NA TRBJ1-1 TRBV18 CASSLENTEAFF
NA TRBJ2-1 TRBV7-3 CASSLAGAPRNEQFF
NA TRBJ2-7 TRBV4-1 CASSQGIAGGIEQYF
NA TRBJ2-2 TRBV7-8 CASRSSGANTGELFF
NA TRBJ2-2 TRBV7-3 CASSLGASSNTGELFF
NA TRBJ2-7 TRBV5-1 CASSLGDTYEQYF
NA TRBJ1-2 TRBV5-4 CASSYNSGVYGYTF
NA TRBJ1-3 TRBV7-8 CASSSRGGGNTIYF
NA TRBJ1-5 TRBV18 CASSQGYSNQPQHF
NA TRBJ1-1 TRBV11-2 CASSLALGGTEAFF
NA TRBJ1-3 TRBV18 CASSDSDGNTIYF
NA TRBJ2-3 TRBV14 CASSHYPGRGTSTDTQYF
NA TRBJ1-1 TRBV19 CASSTGTGGSAFF
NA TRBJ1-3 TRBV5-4 CASSLDSSGNTIYF